What follows is one T cell receptor (delta chain) and its context. Its antigen is not identified. Translating this DNA gives a protein that differs at residue 18 from the TCRdb one, which belongs to a much larger clone; a read error is likely, and the protein shown is this translation. The sample is drawn from a study of γδ T cells in repeated Plasmodium falciparum infection. Broader study findings: Vdelta2-negative gammadelta repertoires, largely Vdelta1+, seemingly showed infection-driven waves of new clonal selection. Vgamma9/Vdelta2+ repertoires stayed stably polyclonal over time and infection.

TCRdb re-processed the multiplex PCR reads via CATT. The sample holds roughly 93,000 delta-chain clones; 0.8% to 1% are singletons and the top ten take roughly 9.9%. The germline V gene has CDR1 TSWWSYY and CDR2 QGS. The CDR3 length is 20 residues. Vgamma9/Vdelta2+ and Vdelta2-negative gammadelta T cells were flow-sorted from PBMC for bulk sequencing. The TCR comes from a pool of human donors (malaria-infected and uninfected, not separated). Sample: gamma-delta T cells from blood. The genes are TRDV1 and TRDJ1, with 7 positions matching TRDD3. The DNA of the CDR3 is TGTGCTCTTGGGGATCCCTCGGGCCTACTGGGGCCCCTAACCACCGATAAACCCATCTTT. This sequence encodes CALGDPSGLLGPLTTDKPIF.